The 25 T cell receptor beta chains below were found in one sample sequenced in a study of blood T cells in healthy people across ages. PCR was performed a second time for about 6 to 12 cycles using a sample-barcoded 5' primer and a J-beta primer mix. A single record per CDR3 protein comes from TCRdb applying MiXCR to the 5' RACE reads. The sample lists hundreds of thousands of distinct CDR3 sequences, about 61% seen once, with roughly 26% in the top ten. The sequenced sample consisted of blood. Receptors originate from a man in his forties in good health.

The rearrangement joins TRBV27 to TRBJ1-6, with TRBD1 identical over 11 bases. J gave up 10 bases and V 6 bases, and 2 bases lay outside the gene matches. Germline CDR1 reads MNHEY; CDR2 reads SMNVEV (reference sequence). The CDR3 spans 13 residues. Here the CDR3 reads CASSRDRGSPLHF. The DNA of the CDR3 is TGTGCCAGCAGCCGGGACAGGGGGTCACCCCTCCACTTT.

The DNA of the CDR3 is TGCGCCAGCAGCTTTCAGGGGATCCAAGAGACCCAGTACTTC. This codes for CASSFQGIQETQYF. V gene TRBV5-1 combines with J gene TRBJ2-5; weak D call: TRBD1 (6 bases). Germline V gene data show CDR1 as SGHRS and CDR2 as YFSETQ. V lost 2 bases and J lost 1, with 9 bases in between. This CDR3 spans 14 amino acids.

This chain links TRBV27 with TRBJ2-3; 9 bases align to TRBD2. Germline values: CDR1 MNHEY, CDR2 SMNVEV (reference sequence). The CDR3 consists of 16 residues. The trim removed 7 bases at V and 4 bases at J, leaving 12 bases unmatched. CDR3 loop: CASNGGRAGVPDTQYF. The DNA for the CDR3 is TGTGCCAGCAATGGCGGGAGGGCCGGGGTACCAGATACGCAGTATTTT.

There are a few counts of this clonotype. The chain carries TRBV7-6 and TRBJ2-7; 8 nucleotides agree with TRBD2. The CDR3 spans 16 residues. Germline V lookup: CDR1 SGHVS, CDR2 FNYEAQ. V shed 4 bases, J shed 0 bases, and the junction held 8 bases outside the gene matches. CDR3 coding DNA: TGTGCCAGCAGCTCCGGGGCCGGGACTAGCTCCTACGAGCAGTACTTC. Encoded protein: CASSSGAGTSSYEQYF.

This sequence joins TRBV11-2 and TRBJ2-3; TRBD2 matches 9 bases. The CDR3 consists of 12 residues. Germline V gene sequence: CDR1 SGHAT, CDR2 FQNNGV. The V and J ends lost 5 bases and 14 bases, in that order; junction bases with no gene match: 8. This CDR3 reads CASSQTSGPLYF. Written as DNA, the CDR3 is TGTGCCAGCAGCCAAACTAGCGGGCCTTTGTATTTT. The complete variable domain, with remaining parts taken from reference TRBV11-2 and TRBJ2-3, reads EAGVAQSPRYKIIEKRQSVAFWCNPISGHATLYWYQQILGQGPKLLIQFQNNGVVDDSQLPKDRFSAERLKGVDSTLKIQPAKLEDSAVYLCASSQTSGPLYFGPGTRLTVL.

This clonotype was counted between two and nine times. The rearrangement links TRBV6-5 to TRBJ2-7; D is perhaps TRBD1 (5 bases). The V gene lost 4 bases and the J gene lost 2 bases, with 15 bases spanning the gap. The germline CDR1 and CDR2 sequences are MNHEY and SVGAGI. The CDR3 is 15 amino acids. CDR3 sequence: CASSSSGKFPYEQYF. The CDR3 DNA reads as TGTGCCAGCAGTTCCTCAGGGAAGTTCCCCTACGAGCAGTACTTC.

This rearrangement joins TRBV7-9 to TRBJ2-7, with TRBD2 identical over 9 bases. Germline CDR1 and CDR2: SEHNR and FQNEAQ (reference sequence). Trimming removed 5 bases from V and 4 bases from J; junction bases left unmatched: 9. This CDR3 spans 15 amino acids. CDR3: CASSRTLAGSYEQYF. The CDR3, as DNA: TGTGCCAGCAGCAGAACACTAGCGGGTTCTTACGAGCAGTACTTC.

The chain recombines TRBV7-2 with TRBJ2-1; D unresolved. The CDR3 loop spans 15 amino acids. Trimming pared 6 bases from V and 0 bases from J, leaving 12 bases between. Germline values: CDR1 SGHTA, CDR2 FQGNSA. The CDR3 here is CASSFASSSYNEQFF. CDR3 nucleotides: TGTGCCAGCAGTTTTGCGTCCAGCTCCTACAATGAGCAGTTCTTC.

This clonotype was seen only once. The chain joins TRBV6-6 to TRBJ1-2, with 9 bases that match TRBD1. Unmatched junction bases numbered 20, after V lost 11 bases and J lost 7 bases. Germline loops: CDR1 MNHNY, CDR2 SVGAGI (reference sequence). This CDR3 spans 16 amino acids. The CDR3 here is CASASGTGPPSGGYTF. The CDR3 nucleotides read TGTGCCTCTGCTTCCGGGACAGGGCCCCCGTCCGGTGGCTACACCTTC.

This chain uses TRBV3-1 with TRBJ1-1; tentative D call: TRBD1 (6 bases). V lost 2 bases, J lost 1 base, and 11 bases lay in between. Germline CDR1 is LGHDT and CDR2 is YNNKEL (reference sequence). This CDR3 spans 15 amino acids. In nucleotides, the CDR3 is TGTGCCAGCAGCCAACGGTACAGGGCGAACACTGAAGCTTTCTTT. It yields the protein CASSQRYRANTEAFF.

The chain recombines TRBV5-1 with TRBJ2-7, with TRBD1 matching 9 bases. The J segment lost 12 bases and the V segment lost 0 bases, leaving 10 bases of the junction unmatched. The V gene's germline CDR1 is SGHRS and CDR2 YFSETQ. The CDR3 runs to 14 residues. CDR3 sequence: CASSLGTGVLLMYF. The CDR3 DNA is TGCGCCAGCAGCTTGGGGACAGGGGTCCTCCTGATGTACTTC.

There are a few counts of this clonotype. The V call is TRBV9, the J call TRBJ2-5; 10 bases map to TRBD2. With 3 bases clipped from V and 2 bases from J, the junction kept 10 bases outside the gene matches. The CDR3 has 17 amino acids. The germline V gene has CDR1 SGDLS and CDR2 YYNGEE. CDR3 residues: CASSGKRQREGQETQYF. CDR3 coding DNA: TGTGCCAGCAGCGGAAAGAGGCAGCGGGAGGGGCAAGAGACCCAGTACTTC.

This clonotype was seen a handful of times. CDR3 region: CASSPAREQYF. In DNA, the CDR3 is TGTGCCAGCAGCCCCGCCAGGGAGCAGTACTTC. V usage is TRBV6-2 or TRBV6-3 and J usage is TRBJ2-5; D possibly uses TRBD1 or TRBD2 (5 bases each). CDR1 is MNHEY and CDR2 is SVGEGT in the germline V gene. The germline V and J ends were trimmed by 6 bases and 11 bases, with 13 bases remaining between them. The CDR3 spans 11 residues.

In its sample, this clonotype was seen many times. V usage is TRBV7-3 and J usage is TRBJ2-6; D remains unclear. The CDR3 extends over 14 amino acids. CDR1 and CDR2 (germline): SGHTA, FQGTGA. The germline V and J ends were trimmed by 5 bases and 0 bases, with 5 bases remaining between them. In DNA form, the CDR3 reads TGTGCCAGCAGCACGGGCTCTGGGGCCAACGTCCTGACTTTC. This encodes CASSTGSGANVLTF.

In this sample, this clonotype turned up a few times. The CDR3 nucleotides read TGTGCCAGCCGCGACGACCGGACCGGGGGCCGGCGAAACTATGGCTACACCTTC. It specifies CASRDDRTGGRRNYGYTF. This chain connects TRBV7-8 to TRBJ1-2, with D possibly TRBD1 on 6 matching bases. V was clipped by 8 bases and J by 2 bases, with 27 bases between them. Per germline, CDR1 SGHVS and CDR2 FQNEAQ. CDR3 size: 18 residues. Full variable domain (outside the CDR3, taken from reference TRBV7-8 and TRBJ1-2): GAGVSQSPRYKVAKRGQDVALRCDPISGHVSLFWYQQALGQGPEFLTYFQNEAQLDKSGLPSDRFFAERPEGSVSTLKIQRTQQEDSAVYLCASRDDRTGGRRNYGYTFGSGTRLTVV.

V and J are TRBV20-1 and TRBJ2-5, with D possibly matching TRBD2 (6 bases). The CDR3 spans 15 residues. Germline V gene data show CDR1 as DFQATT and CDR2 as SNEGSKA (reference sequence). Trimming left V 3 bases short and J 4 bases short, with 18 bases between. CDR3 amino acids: CSASPGGPPRETQYF. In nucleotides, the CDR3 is TGCAGTGCTAGCCCCGGGGGACCTCCGCGAGAGACCCAGTACTTC.

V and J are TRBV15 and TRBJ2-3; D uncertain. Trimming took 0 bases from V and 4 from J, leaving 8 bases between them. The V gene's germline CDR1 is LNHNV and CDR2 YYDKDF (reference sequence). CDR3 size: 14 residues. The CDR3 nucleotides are TGTGCCACCAGCAGAGAGGGGATACCAGATACGCAGTATTTT. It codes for CATSREGIPDTQYF.

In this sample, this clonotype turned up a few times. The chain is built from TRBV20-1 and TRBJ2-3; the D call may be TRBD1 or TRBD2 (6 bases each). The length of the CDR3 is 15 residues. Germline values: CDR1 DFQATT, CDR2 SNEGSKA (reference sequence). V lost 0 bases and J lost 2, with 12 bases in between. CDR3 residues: CSARDEGGPTDTQYF. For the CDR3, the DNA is TGCAGTGCTAGAGATGAGGGGGGCCCCACAGATACGCAGTATTTT.

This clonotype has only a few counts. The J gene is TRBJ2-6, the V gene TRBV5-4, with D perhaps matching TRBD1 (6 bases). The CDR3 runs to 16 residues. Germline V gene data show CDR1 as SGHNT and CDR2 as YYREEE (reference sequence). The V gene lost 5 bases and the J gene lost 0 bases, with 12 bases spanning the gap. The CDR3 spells CASRYVDSSGANVLTF. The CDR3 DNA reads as TGTGCCAGCAGATACGTGGACAGCTCTGGGGCCAACGTCCTGACTTTC. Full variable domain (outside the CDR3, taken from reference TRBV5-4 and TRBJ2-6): ETGVTQSPTHLIKTRGQQVTLRCSSQSGHNTVSWYQQALGQGPQFIFQYYREEENGRGNFPPRFSGLQFPNYSSELNVNALELDDSALYLCASRYVDSSGANVLTFGAGSRLTVL.

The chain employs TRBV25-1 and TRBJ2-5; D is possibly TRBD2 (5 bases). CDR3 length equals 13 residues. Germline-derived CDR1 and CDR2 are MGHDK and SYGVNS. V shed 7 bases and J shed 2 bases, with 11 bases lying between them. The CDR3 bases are TGTGCCAGCATCCGGGATCCTCAAGAGACCCAGTACTTC. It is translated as CASIRDPQETQYF.

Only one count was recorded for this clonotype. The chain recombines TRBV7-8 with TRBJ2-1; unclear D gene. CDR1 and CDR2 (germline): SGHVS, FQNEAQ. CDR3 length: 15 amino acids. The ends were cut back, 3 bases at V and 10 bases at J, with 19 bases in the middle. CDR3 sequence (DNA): TGTGCCAGCAGCTTGTATGCCGGGCGCGACCTCGAGCAGTTCTTC. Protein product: CASSLYAGRDLEQFF.

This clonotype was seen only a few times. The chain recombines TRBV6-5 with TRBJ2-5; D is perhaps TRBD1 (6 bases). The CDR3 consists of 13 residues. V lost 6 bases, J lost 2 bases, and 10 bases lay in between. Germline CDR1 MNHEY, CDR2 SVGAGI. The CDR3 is CASRGTIQETQYF. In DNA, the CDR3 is TGTGCCAGCAGGGGGACAATACAAGAGACCCAGTACTTC.

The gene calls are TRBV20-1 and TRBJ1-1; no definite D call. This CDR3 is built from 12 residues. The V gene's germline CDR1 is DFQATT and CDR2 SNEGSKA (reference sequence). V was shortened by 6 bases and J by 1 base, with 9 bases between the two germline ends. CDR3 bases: TGCAGTGCAACCAGAACGAACACTGAAGCTTTCTTT. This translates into CSATRTNTEAFF.

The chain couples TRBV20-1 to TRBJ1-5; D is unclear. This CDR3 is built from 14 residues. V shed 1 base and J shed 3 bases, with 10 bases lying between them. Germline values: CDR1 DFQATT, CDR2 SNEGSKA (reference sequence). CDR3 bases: TGCAGTGCTAGAGGGTCCCAGAACAATCAGCCCCAGCATTTT. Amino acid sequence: CSARGSQNNQPQHF.

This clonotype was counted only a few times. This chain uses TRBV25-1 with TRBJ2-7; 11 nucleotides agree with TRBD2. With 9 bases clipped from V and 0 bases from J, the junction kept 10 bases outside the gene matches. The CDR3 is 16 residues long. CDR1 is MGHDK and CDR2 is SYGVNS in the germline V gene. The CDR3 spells CASSGSGRGFSYEQYF. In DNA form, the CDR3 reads TGTGCCAGTTCGGGTAGCGGGAGGGGTTTCTCCTACGAGCAGTACTTC.